Included here is one TCR beta chain sequence, with context. The data were obtained in a study of blood T cell repertoires in COVID-19. Study-wide background: Acute and convalescent COVID-19 specimens originated in the United States, Italy and Spain. Sources were T cells, B-cell-depleted T cells, or PBMCs; the material itself was cDNA or gDNA.

Trimming shortened V by 0 bases and J by 3 bases, and 9 bases separated the two germline ends. The CDR3 loop spans 14 amino acids. Germline V gene lookup returns CDR1 SGHDT and CDR2 YYEEEE. As originally analysed: How many nucleated cells were present was estimated from reference gene primer amplification. Data came from immunoSEQ multiplex PCR; TCRdb stores just in-frame clones and leaves some out. The V and J calls and clone size come from that table; D and trimming were worked out from the DNA. The sample holds 2,500 to 4,000 clones, about 92% seen once. The TCR originated in a human donor in a cohort sampled during active COVID-19. This chain joins TRBV5-6 and TRBJ1-2; a weak D match, TRBD1 (5 bases). Sequenced input: peripheral blood. CDR3 in DNA: TGTGCCAGCAGCTTGGCAGGGAACTACTATGGCTACACCTTC. Encoded protein: CASSLAGNYYGYTF.